This TCR beta chain was sequenced during a study of siplizumab effects on memory and regulatory T cells. Study-level findings and limits: Naive T cell populations appeared to exhibit greater diversity than memory cells and appeared to be major alloresponse contributors. Treg origin accounted for an average of roughly 64% of mappable alloreactive CD4+ clones with siplizumab and roughly 26% in controls.

Data came from immunoSEQ multiplex PCR; TCRdb stores just in-frame clones and leaves some out. The sample shows 100,000 or so clones, about 93% of them seen only once. In germline, CDR1 is ENHRY, CDR2 SYGVKD. CDR3 length equals 14 residues. V was clipped by 6 bases and J by 4 bases, with 13 bases between them. With regard to this clone: What it recognizes is unknown.

Sequencing input: non-Treg CD4+ T cells sorted from blood. This sequence originates from a human donor in good health. The rearrangement uses TRBV10-3 and TRBJ1-3; D gene unclear. CDR3 in DNA: TGTGCCATCAGCTCCCCGGGGAGCGGAAACACCATATATTTT. This sequence encodes CAISSPGSGNTIYF.